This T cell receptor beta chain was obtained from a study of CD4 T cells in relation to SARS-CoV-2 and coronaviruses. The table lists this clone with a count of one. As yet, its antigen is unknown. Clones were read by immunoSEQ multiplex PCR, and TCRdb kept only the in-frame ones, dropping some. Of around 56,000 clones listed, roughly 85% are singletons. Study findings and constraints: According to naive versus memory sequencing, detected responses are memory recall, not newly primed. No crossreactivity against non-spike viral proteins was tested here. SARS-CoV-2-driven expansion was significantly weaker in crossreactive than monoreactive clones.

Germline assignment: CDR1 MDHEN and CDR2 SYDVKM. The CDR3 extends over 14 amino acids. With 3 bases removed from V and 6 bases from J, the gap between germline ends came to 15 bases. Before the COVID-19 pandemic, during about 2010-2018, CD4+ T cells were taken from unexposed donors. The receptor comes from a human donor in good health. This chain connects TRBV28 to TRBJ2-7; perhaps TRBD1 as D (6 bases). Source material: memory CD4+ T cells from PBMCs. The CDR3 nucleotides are TGTGCCAGCAGTTTCCGAGGCAGGGGTTCCGAGCAGTACTTC. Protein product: CASSFRGRGSEQYF.